These 7 T cell receptor beta chains were sequenced from one sample in a study of T cell responses to AZD1222 COVID-19 vaccine. Using immunoSEQ multiplex PCR, the repertoire was profiled, and TCRdb retains in-frame clones only, with some absent. The sample has about 35,000 clones; 85% to 90% are singletons. The material was peripheral blood, obtained 28 days after the second AZD1222 dose. Receptors originate from an adult who received the AZD1222 COVID-19 vaccine.

The chain links TRBV7-9 to TRBJ2-3; 7 positions agree with TRBD2. Germline V gives CDR1 SEHNR, CDR2 FQNEAQ (reference sequence). The CDR3 covers 15 residues. With 1 base clipped from V and 6 bases from J, the junction kept 7 bases outside the gene matches. CDR3 in DNA: TGTGCCAGCAGCTTAGTTCTTAGCGGGTCGGATACGCAGTATTTT. This gives the protein CASSLVLSGSDTQYF. Full variable domain (rest looked up from reference TRBV7-9 and TRBJ2-3): DTGVSQNPRHKITKRGQNVTFRCDPISEHNRLYWYRQTLGQGPEFLTYFQNEAQLEKSRLLSDRFSAERPKGSFSTLEIQRTEQGDSAMYLCASSLVLSGSDTQYFGPGTRLTVL.

This clone was seen only a few times. V usage is TRBV3-1 (or the pseudogene TRBV3-2) and J usage is TRBJ1-3; D uncertain. V lost 1 base and J 4 bases, leaving 2 bases between the germline ends. In germline, CDR1 is LGHDT, CDR2 YNNKEL (reference sequence). This CDR3 region has 12 residues. CDR3 DNA: TGTGCCAGCAGCCAAGCCGGAAACACCATATATTTT. Translated, it gives CASSQAGNTIYF.

V gene TRBV18 combines with J gene TRBJ2-7; TRBD1 aligns across 7 bases. Germline loops: CDR1 KGHSH, CDR2 LQKENI. The CDR3 spans 16 residues. Germline trimming cut 6 bases from V and 1 base from J; bases unmatched to any gene: 12. The CDR3 DNA follows: TGTGCCAGCTCTTCCAACCCGGACAGGACTTCCTACGAGCAGTACTTC. Translating gives CASSSNPDRTSYEQYF.

This chain joins TRBV29-1 and TRBJ2-7; D is unresolved. The length of the CDR3 is 14 residues. The ends were cut back, 4 bases at V and 6 bases at J, with 19 bases in the middle. From germline, CDR1 is SQVTM and CDR2 ANQGSEA. The CDR3 DNA is TGCAGCGTTGTGTTAGATAGGGCGACGGTCGAGCAGTACTTC. It translates to CSVVLDRATVEQYF.

In its sample, this clone was seen a few times. V gene TRBV12-3 or TRBV12-4 combines with J gene TRBJ1-2, with a possible D match to TRBD1 (6 bases). The CDR3 runs to 13 residues. Trimming removed 6 bases from V and 6 bases from J, with 14 bases in between. Here the CDR3 DNA reads TGTGCCAGCAGCCCGAGCGGGGGGCATGGCTACACCTTC. It translates to CASSPSGGHGYTF.

The chain is built from TRBV7-8 and TRBJ1-1, with 7 bases matching TRBD1. Germline CDR1 reads SGHVS; CDR2 reads FQNEAQ. J lost 11 bases, V lost 0 bases, and 12 bases had no gene match. The CDR3 contains 15 residues. The CDR3 protein is CASSLASGTVSHAFF. CDR3 nucleotide sequence: TGTGCCAGCAGCTTAGCGTCAGGGACAGTCTCTCATGCTTTCTTT.

The genes are TRBV10-3 and TRBJ2-7; 10 positions agree with TRBD1. The CDR3 totals 16 residues. Germline CDR1 is ENHRY and CDR2 is SYGVKD. V gave up 0 bases and J gave up 6 bases; unmatched junction bases: 8. CDR3 sequence (DNA): TGTGCCATCAGTGAGTCGGGCGACAGGGGGCGCGGCGAGCAGTACTTC. Protein: CAISESGDRGRGEQYF.